This T cell receptor beta chain was observed in a study of shared clonotypes between healthy human individuals. General study points: Compared with clonotypes that all four donors shared, non-shared clonotypes had lower generation probabilities.

Worth noting for this clone: Antigen: not known.

This CDR3 is 15 amino acids long. The V gene lost 0 bases and the J gene lost 4 bases, with 13 bases spanning the gap. Germline V gene lookup returns CDR1 SGHAT and CDR2 FQNNGV. The method was immunoSEQ multiplex PCR; TCRdb's version includes in-frame clones alone and lacks a portion of them. The table includes 1.4 million to 1.5 million clones, roughly 97% detected once. The sequencing input was naive CD4+ T cells sorted from blood. Specified subset: CD45RA+ positively selected. V usage is TRBV11-2 and J usage is TRBJ2-7, with D perhaps being TRBD1 or TRBD2 (6 bases each). This receptor was taken from a young man in good health. CDR3 residues: CASSLERGAVYEQYF. DNA of the CDR3: TGTGCCAGCAGCTTAGAAAGGGGGGCAGTATACGAGCAGTACTTC.